These 27 T cell receptor beta chains came from one sample sequenced in a study of cytomegalovirus exposure and HLA in healthy donors. It was with 60 Vbeta and 13 Jbeta primers that the PCR ran. Generated by immunoSEQ multiplex PCR, the TCRdb table keeps only in-frame clones and is missing some. The sample carries roughly 190,000 clones, approximately 78% recorded once. The sequenced sample consisted of PBMCs. Receptors were obtained from a woman between 18 and 29 years old in good health and CMV-seronegative.

With respect to this clone: Other DNA sequences in this specimen translate into the identical CDR3. The chain joins TRBV5-6 to TRBJ1-2; the D is unclear. Germline-derived CDR1 and CDR2 are SGHDT and YYEEEE. CDR3 length: 13 residues. V shed 3 bases and J shed 7 bases, with 13 bases lying between them. Here the CDR3 DNA reads TGTGCCAGCAGCTCCACCTATCGCTCTGGCTACACCTTC. It is translated as CASSSTYRSGYTF.

The chain carries TRBV5-4 and TRBJ2-7; 8 bases agree with TRBD2. The J segment lost 5 bases and the V segment lost 4 bases, leaving 2 bases of the junction unmatched. The CDR3 is 12 amino acids. Germline V gene data show CDR1 as SGHNT and CDR2 as YYREEE (reference sequence). CDR3 loop: CASSREGHEQYF. The CDR3 bases are TGTGCCAGCAGCCGGGAGGGCCACGAGCAGTACTTC.

The J gene is TRBJ1-2, the V gene TRBV6-5; D gene ambiguous. The CDR3 sequence is 11 residues long. Trimming removed 7 bases from V and 6 bases from J, with 9 bases in between. The germline V gene encodes CDR1 MNHEY and CDR2 SVGAGI. The CDR3 region has the DNA TGTGCCAGCAACCAAGGAGATGGCTACACCTTC. It is translated as CASNQGDGYTF.

The CDR3 DNA reads as TGTGCCAGCAGCTCAGGGACAGGGATAGGCTACACCTTC. Its protein is CASSSGTGIGYTF. The chain couples TRBV7-2 to TRBJ1-2; 9 positions agree with TRBD1. Germline lookup yields CDR1 SGHTA and CDR2 FQGNSA. The CDR3 has 13 amino acids. After removal of 4 bases from V and 8 bases from J, the junction contained 5 bases not matched to a gene.

This clone was seen more than once but under ten times. The chain carries TRBV28 and TRBJ2-7; no clear D gene. CDR1 is MDHEN and CDR2 is SYDVKM in the germline V gene. The CDR3 sequence is 12 residues long. The V and J ends lost 10 bases and 0 bases respectively, with 10 bases between them. In DNA form, the CDR3 reads TGTGCCACCTTAAGGAGCTCCTACGAGCAGTACTTC. This encodes CATLRSSYEQYF.

This rearrangement joins TRBV2 to TRBJ1-1; D uncertain. Between the trimmed V and J ends, which lost 4 bases and 0 bases, there was a span of 6 bases. From germline, CDR1 is SNHLY and CDR2 FYNNEI. This CDR3 is built from 13 residues. CDR3 in DNA: TGTGCCAGCAGTGGGAGCATGAACACTGAAGCTTTCTTT. Its translation: CASSGSMNTEAFF. Full variable domain (missing parts from reference TRBV2 and TRBJ1-1): EPEVTQTPSHQVTQMGQEVILRCVPISNHLYFYWYRQILGQKVEFLVSFYNNEISEKSEIFDDQFSVERPDGSNFTLKIRSTKLEDSAMYFCASSGSMNTEAFFGQGTRLTVV.

The J gene is TRBJ2-5, the V gene TRBV9, with 8 positions matching TRBD1. CDR3 size: 15 residues. Germline CDR1 and CDR2: SGDLS and YYNGEE. After removal of 0 bases from V and 1 base from J, the junction contained 2 bases not matched to a gene. CDR3 residues: CASSVGDRGQETQYF. The CDR3 bases are TGTGCCAGCAGCGTAGGCGACAGGGGCCAAGAGACCCAGTACTTC.

The table lists this clone with a count of one. The chain has TRBV2 and TRBJ2-2, with a weak D call TRBD2 (5 bases). This CDR3 contains 15 residues. The germline V gene has CDR1 SNHLY and CDR2 FYNNEI. The V gene lost 4 bases and the J gene lost 4 bases, with 13 bases spanning the gap. The CDR3 DNA sequence: TGTGCCAGCAGTGTTAATCGTGGGAGCACCGGGGAGCTGTTTTTT. It encodes CASSVNRGSTGELFF.

This clone has only one observation. This chain uses TRBV4-2 with TRBJ2-5, with D perhaps TRBD2 (5 bases). CDR1 is LGHNA, CDR2 YNFKEQ, per germline. Trimming cost V 1 base and J 5 bases, with 11 bases left between them. The CDR3 runs to 14 residues. The CDR3 reads CASSQVERAETQYF. The CDR3 nucleotides are TGTGCCAGCAGCCAAGTCGAGAGGGCTGAGACCCAGTACTTC.

The chain uses TRBV19 and TRBJ2-1; maybe TRBD2 (6 bases). The CDR3 length is 15 residues. CDR1 LNHDA and CDR2 SQIVND come from the germline V gene (reference sequence). V shed 3 bases and J shed 2 bases, with 11 bases lying between them. The CDR3 DNA sequence: TGTGCCAGTAGTATTGGCGGGGCCCCCTACAATGAGCAGTTCTTC. It is translated as CASSIGGAPYNEQFF.

The chain joins TRBV11-2 to TRBJ2-4; TRBD1 matches at 8 bases. V lost 5 bases, J lost 6 bases, and 6 bases stayed unmatched. Germline loops: CDR1 SGHAT, CDR2 FQNNGV. The length of the CDR3 is 14 residues. CDR3 in DNA: TGTGCCAGCAGCAATAGCGGACAGGGAAACATTCAGTACTTC. Protein sequence: CASSNSGQGNIQYF.

The chain is built from TRBV27 and TRBJ1-4; D ambiguous. CDR1 is MNHEY and CDR2 is SMNVEV in the germline V gene (reference sequence). The V end lost 5 bases, the J end lost 0 bases, and 7 bases lay between the germline ends. The CDR3 is 14 amino acids. CDR3 bases: TGTGCCAGCAGTAGACAAGCAACTAATGAAAAACTGTTTTTT. It translates to CASSRQATNEKLFF.

The chain combines TRBV4-1 with TRBJ2-7; tentative D call: TRBD1 (6 bases). This CDR3 has 15 residues. CDR1 and CDR2 from the germline V gene are MGHRA and YSYEKL. Trimming shortened V by 0 bases and J by 7 bases, and 16 bases separated the two germline ends. CDR3 nucleotides: TGCGCCAGCAGCCAAGAAGAGGGGTCACAGGGTGAGCAGTACTTC. It encodes CASSQEEGSQGEQYF.

V is TRBV30 and J is TRBJ1-1, with D perhaps TRBD1 (5 bases). From germline, CDR1 is GTSNPN and CDR2 SVGIG (reference sequence). Trimming removed 4 bases at V and 0 bases at J, with 12 bases between. This CDR3 is built from 14 residues. The CDR3 region has the DNA TGTGCCTGGACTTCTGGGGCCATGAACACTGAAGCTTTCTTT. Translation gives CAWTSGAMNTEAFF. Drawing the rest from reference TRBV30 and TRBJ1-1, the complete variable domain is SQTIHQWPATLVQPVGSPLSLECTVEGTSNPNLYWYRQAAGRGLQLLFYSVGIGQISSEVPQNLSASRPQDRQFILSSKKLLLSDSGFYLCAWTSGAMNTEAFFGQGTRLTVV.

The chain has TRBV2 and TRBJ2-1, with 12 bases identical to TRBD2. The CDR3 consists of 20 residues. Germline V gene data show CDR1 as SNHLY and CDR2 as FYNNEI. V shed 2 bases, J shed 3 bases, and the junction held 14 bases outside the gene matches. CDR3 amino acids: CASSESPDARGLAGYNEQFF. CDR3 coding DNA: TGTGCCAGCAGTGAATCACCGGACGCCCGGGGACTAGCGGGCTACAATGAGCAGTTCTTC.

V gene TRBV29-1 combines with J gene TRBJ2-5; the match to TRBD2 covers 10 bases. J lost 3 bases, V lost 4 bases, and 11 bases had no gene match. The CDR3 runs to 16 residues. Germline lookup yields CDR1 SQVTM and CDR2 ANQGSEA. The CDR3: CSVGPPLAGIKETQYF. The CDR3 DNA is TGCAGCGTTGGGCCCCCACTAGCGGGAATAAAAGAGACCCAGTACTTC.

The V gene is TRBV28, the J gene TRBJ2-7; D is uncertain. CDR3 length: 12 residues. Trimming left V 10 bases short and J 2 bases short, with 12 bases between. Germline lookup yields CDR1 MDHEN and CDR2 SYDVKM. CDR3 protein: CATSSYTYEQYF. Here the CDR3 DNA reads TGTGCCACCTCAAGTTACACCTACGAGCAGTACTTC.

The chain combines TRBV27 with TRBJ2-7, with D maybe TRBD2 (5 bases). CDR1 and CDR2 from the germline V gene are MNHEY and SMNVEV (reference sequence). V dropped 4 bases and J dropped 0 bases, with 10 bases sitting between them. The CDR3 is made up of 14 amino acids. The CDR3 sequence is CASSYSGVSYEQYF. The CDR3 DNA follows: TGTGCCAGCAGTTACAGCGGCGTCTCCTACGAGCAGTACTTC.

V is TRBV7-7 and J is TRBJ2-1, with 7 bases fitting TRBD2. CDR3 length: 15 amino acids. Germline assignment: CDR1 SSHAT and CDR2 FNYEAQ (reference sequence). The V segment lost 2 bases and the J segment 3 bases; nucleotides outside the gene matches: 4. The CDR3 reads CASSLLRGDYNEQFF. The CDR3 nucleotides are TGTGCCAGCAGCTTACTACGGGGGGACTACAATGAGCAGTTCTTC.

This sequence joins TRBV5-6 and TRBJ2-6; tentatively, D is TRBD2 (5 bases). Germline-derived CDR1 and CDR2 are SGHDT and YYEEEE. The CDR3 has 16 amino acids. With 1 base removed from V and 1 base from J, the gap between germline ends came to 9 bases. This chain's CDR3 is CASSLRTGSGANVLTF. For the CDR3, the DNA is TGTGCCAGCAGCTTGCGAACGGGGTCTGGGGCCAACGTCCTGACTTTC.

CDR3 in DNA: TGTGCCAGCAGTGGAGGAGCGGGAGGGCCGATCGATGAGCAGTTCTTC. Translating gives CASSGGAGGPIDEQFF. The rearrangement links TRBV25-1 to TRBJ2-1, with 10 nucleotides matching TRBD2. The V and J ends lost 4 bases and 8 bases, in that order; junction bases with no gene match: 11. The CDR3 spans 16 residues. Germline V CDR1 and CDR2: MGHDK, SYGVNS. Drawing the rest from reference TRBV25-1 and TRBJ2-1, the complete variable domain is EADIYQTPRYLVIGTGKKITLECSQTMGHDKMYWYQQDPGMELHLIHYSYGVNSTEKGDLSSESTVSRIRTEHFPLTLESARPSHTSQYLCASSGGAGGPIDEQFFGPGTRLTVL.

This clone has only a few counts. The V call is TRBV5-5, the J call TRBJ1-5; D is ambiguous. Germline CDR1 and CDR2: SGHKS and YYEKEE (reference sequence). The CDR3 sequence is 14 residues long. Trimming pared 1 base from V and 9 bases from J, leaving 14 bases between. The CDR3 coding sequence is TGTGCCAGCAGCTTGAGCACAGCCTATCGGCCCCAGCATTTT. This translates into CASSLSTAYRPQHF.

As DNA, the CDR3 is TGTGCCAGCTCACCTTTAGGACAGGGCGGGCAGCCCCAGCATTTT. It is translated as CASSPLGQGGQPQHF. This chain connects TRBV18 to TRBJ1-5; TRBD1 agrees at 8 bases. The V segment lost 3 bases and the J segment 7 bases; nucleotides outside the gene matches: 8. The CDR3 has 15 amino acids. Germline loops: CDR1 KGHSH, CDR2 LQKENI. Based on the CDR3 plus reference TRBV18 and TRBJ1-5, the full variable domain is NAGVMQNPRHLVRRRGQEARLRCSPMKGHSHVYWYRQLPEEGLKFMVYLQKENIIDESGMPKERFSAEFPKEGPSILRIQQVVRGDSAAYFCASSPLGQGGQPQHFGDGTRLSIL.

The rearrangement links TRBV10-3 to TRBJ2-3, with TRBD2 identical over 8 bases. This CDR3 has 15 residues. Unmatched junction bases numbered 8, after V lost 6 bases and J lost 3 bases. Germline assignment: CDR1 ENHRY and CDR2 SYGVKD. The CDR3 is CAIRTKRERTDTQYF. The CDR3 nucleotides read TGTGCCATCAGGACAAAGCGGGAGAGGACAGATACGCAGTATTTT.

The chain uses TRBV7-8 and TRBJ2-3, with TRBD2 matching 8 bases. Looked up from germline, CDR1 is SGHVS and CDR2 is FQNEAQ. The V and J ends lost 3 bases and 0 bases, in that order; junction bases with no gene match: 2. CDR3 size: 15 residues. CDR3 nucleotides: TGTGCCAGCAGCTTCGGGGGGGCGAGCACAGATACGCAGTATTTT. Translated, it gives CASSFGGASTDTQYF. Full variable domain (remainder filled in from reference TRBV7-8 and TRBJ2-3): GAGVSQSPRYKVAKRGQDVALRCDPISGHVSLFWYQQALGQGPEFLTYFQNEAQLDKSGLPSDRFFAERPEGSVSTLKIQRTQQEDSAVYLCASSFGGASTDTQYFGPGTRLTVL.

The rearrangement joins TRBV5-4 to TRBJ1-1; D unclear. Trimming pared 1 base from V and 0 bases from J, leaving 7 bases between. The V gene's germline CDR1 is SGHNT and CDR2 YYREEE (reference sequence). There are 14 residues in the CDR3. The CDR3 loop is CASSLRQLNTEAFF. For the CDR3, the DNA is TGTGCCAGCAGCTTGCGACAATTGAACACTGAAGCTTTCTTT.

The gene calls are TRBV30 and TRBJ1-2; no definite D call. The germline V and J ends were trimmed by 4 bases and 6 bases, with 12 bases remaining between them. The CDR3 extends over 12 amino acids. Germline lookup yields CDR1 GTSNPN and CDR2 SVGIG (reference sequence). The CDR3 DNA follows: TGTGCCTGGATGAGGGAACGGGATGGCTACACCTTC. The encoded protein is CAWMRERDGYTF.